This TCR beta chain was sequenced for a study of shared clonotypes between healthy human individuals. With regard to this clone: The antigen remains undetermined.

Notes on the study in general: Naive CD4 clonotypes overlapped across a handful of donors at around 5%.

V shed 6 bases and J shed 0 bases, with 12 bases lying between them. Germline V lookup: CDR1 MRHNA, CDR2 SNTAGT. CDR3 length equals 15 residues. Some clones are missing from TCRdb's copy, which holds only in-frame ones; the method was immunoSEQ multiplex PCR. The sample carries 2 million to 2.5 million clones, approximately 96% recorded once. Material: naive CD4+ T cells sorted from blood. Subset in this sample: CD45RA+ positively selected. The receptor comes from a man younger than 30 in good health. The chain joins TRBV6-4 to TRBJ1-5; D remains ambiguous. The CDR3 is CASRSRAPSNQPQHF. CDR3 bases: TGTGCCAGCAGGTCGCGGGCCCCTAGCAATCAGCCCCAGCATTTT.